The sequence of this TCR beta chain was determined in a study of shared clonotypes between healthy human individuals. Remarks on this clone: Its cognate antigen is unknown.

This CDR3 is 12 amino acids long. Per germline, CDR1 SGHDN and CDR2 FVKESK. Trimming shortened V by 3 bases and J by 9 bases, and 12 bases separated the two germline ends. Study-level findings and limits: Blood was the sole source, and tissue repertoires probably differ.

Assay: immunoSEQ multiplex PCR; the TCRdb copy retains only in-frame clones and omits some. Of over a million clones in the sample, approximately 96% were seen once. The material sequenced was naive CD4+ T cells sorted from blood. The subset here: CD45RA+ positively selected. The V and J genes are TRBV14 and TRBJ2-7, with D hard to call. The receptor was derived from a man under 40 in good health. Written as DNA, the CDR3 is TGTGCCAGCAGCCAGGGATATTCGACGCAGTACTTC. It specifies CASSQGYSTQYF.